Following are 3 T cell receptor beta chains from one sample sequenced in a study of lymphopenia after photon versus proton radiotherapy. The repertoire was sequenced with immunoSEQ multiplex PCR; TCRdb's copy has only in-frame clones and lacks some. The table includes roughly 35,000 clones, more than 75% detected once. The sequences come from peripheral blood, collected from a patient treated with photon-based radiotherapy. The receptors were gathered from a man aged 50 to 59 with gastric cancer.

The chain uses TRBV7-9 and TRBJ2-3; TRBD2 might be the D (7 bases). CDR1 is SEHNR, CDR2 FQNEAQ, per germline (reference sequence). The CDR3 is made up of 19 amino acids. The V end lost 1 base, the J end lost 0 bases, and 20 bases lay between the germline ends. CDR3 loop: CASSLVPRGGYPSTDTQYF. The CDR3 DNA sequence: TGTGCCAGCAGCTTAGTGCCCAGGGGAGGGTACCCTAGCACAGATACGCAGTATTTT.

The V gene is TRBV27, the J gene TRBJ2-5, with D possibly TRBD2 on 6 matching bases. The J call may be mistaken, given a closer DNA end match to TRBJ2-7. From germline, CDR1 is MNHEY and CDR2 SMNVEV (reference sequence). The CDR3 contains 16 residues. CDR3 in amino acids: CASSQGGSRRYYEQYF. In nucleotides, the CDR3 is TGTGCCAGCAGTCAGGGAGGTAGTCGGCGCTACTACGAGCAGTACTTC.

This chain links TRBV6-1 with TRBJ2-5; D unclear. The CDR3 has 12 residues. Trimming pared 8 bases from V and 5 bases from J, leaving 12 bases between. The germline V gene encodes CDR1 MNHNS and CDR2 SASEGT. The DNA of the CDR3 is TGTGCCAGCCTCGGCAAGAAGGAGACCCAGTACTTC. Protein sequence: CASLGKKETQYF.